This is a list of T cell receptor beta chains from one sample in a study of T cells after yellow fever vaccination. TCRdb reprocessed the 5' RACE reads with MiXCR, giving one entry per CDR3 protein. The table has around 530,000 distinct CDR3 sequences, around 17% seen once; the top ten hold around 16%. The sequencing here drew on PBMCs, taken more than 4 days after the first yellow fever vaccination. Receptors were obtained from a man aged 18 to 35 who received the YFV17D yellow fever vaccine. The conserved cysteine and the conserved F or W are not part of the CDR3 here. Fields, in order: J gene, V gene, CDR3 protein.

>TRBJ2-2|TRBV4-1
ASSQGQYTGELF
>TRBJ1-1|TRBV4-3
ASSQDDSRYTEAF
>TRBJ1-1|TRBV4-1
ASSHPGGGENTEAF
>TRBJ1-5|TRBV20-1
SASIAGDSNQPQH
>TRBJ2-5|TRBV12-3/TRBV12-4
ASSSAGAYQETQY
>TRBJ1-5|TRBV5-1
ASSLSLSGGQPQH
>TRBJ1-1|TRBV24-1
ATSDTARTEAF
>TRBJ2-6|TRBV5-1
ASSPRVAGTSGANVLT
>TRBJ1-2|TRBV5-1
ASSGQGGEANYGYT
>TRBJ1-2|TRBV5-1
ASSTQGGGYGYT
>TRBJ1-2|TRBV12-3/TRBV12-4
ASTVGGTNYGYT
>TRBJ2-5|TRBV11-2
ASSLGGASGAPRETQY
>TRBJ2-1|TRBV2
ASSALPGRGSSYNEQF